A single sample is the source of the 16 T cell receptor beta chains below, sequenced in a study of CDR3 diversity in severe acne. One entry per CDR3 protein results from TCRdb running MiXCR on the PCR reads. Of tens of thousands of distinct CDR3 sequences listed, 45% to 55% are singletons. Input material: blood. The source of these receptors is a male donor in good health, without acne.

This clonotype was recorded once. This chain joins TRBV11-2 and TRBJ2-3; possibly TRBD2 for D (7 bases). Between the trimmed V and J ends, which lost 5 bases and 1 base, there was a span of 13 bases. CDR3 length equals 15 residues. CDR1 and CDR2 from the germline V gene are SGHAT and FQNNGV. CDR3 DNA sequence: TGTGCCAGCAGCCCCGGGGGGCGAGGCACAGATACGCAGTATTTT. It yields the protein CASSPGGRGTDTQYF.

The chain recombines TRBV5-1 with TRBJ2-7, with 8 bases aligning to TRBD2. Losses at the gene ends were 0 bases for V and 3 bases for J; bases not matched to a gene: 11. Germline V CDR1 and CDR2: SGHRS, YFSETQ. CDR3 length: 17 residues. The CDR3 nucleotides read TGCGCCAGCAGCTTGGCCGTTAGCGGGACAACCAACTACGAGCAGTACTTC. As protein: CASSLAVSGTTNYEQYF.

This chain joins TRBV19 and TRBJ1-1; no definite D call. V was pared by 5 bases and J by 1 base, with 11 bases between. The CDR3 is made up of 14 amino acids. Germline loops: CDR1 LNHDA, CDR2 SQIVND (reference sequence). The CDR3 nucleotides are TGTGCCAGTAGTGCCACGACTGAGAACACTGAAGCTTTCTTT. Protein product: CASSATTENTEAFF.

The chain links TRBV20-1 to TRBJ1-2; D is unclear. There are 12 residues in the CDR3. CDR1 is DFQATT and CDR2 is SNEGSKA in the germline V gene (reference sequence). V lost 1 base and J lost 3, with 6 bases in between. DNA for the CDR3: TGCAGTGCTAGAGTTGGGGACTATGGCTACACCTTC. Amino acid sequence: CSARVGDYGYTF.

The chain carries TRBV29-1 and TRBJ2-6; the D call may be TRBD1 or TRBD2 (5 bases each). The CDR3 consists of 15 residues. The germline V gene encodes CDR1 SQVTM and CDR2 ANQGSEA. Trimming stripped 0 bases from V and 0 bases from J, with 6 bases between. The CDR3 region is CSVEDGGSGANVLTF. The CDR3 nucleotides are TGCAGCGTTGAAGATGGGGGCTCTGGGGCCAACGTCCTGACTTTC.

This rearrangement joins TRBV5-5 to TRBJ2-7; 7 bases map to TRBD2. CDR3 size: 14 residues. Germline CDR1 SGHKS, CDR2 YYEKEE (reference sequence). V lost 3 bases and J lost 7; bases outside the gene matches: 10. Here the CDR3 reads CASSSGGVGGEQYF. The CDR3 bases are TGTGCCAGCAGCTCTGGAGGGGTGGGAGGGGAGCAGTACTTC.

This clonotype is deemed medium-sized (0.01 to 0.1%). This rearrangement joins TRBV20-1 to TRBJ1-1; D gene ambiguous. The CDR3 totals 12 residues. V was pared by 7 bases and J by 0 bases, with 9 bases between. Looked up from germline, CDR1 is DFQATT and CDR2 is SNEGSKA (reference sequence). The CDR3 region is CSVEHMNTEAFF. CDR3 nucleotide sequence: TGCAGTGTCGAACACATGAACACTGAAGCTTTCTTT.

A note on this clonotype: At one end, the junction sequence differs from germline, possibly due to a read error. This chain links TRBV6-4 with TRBJ2-1; 13 nucleotides align to TRBD2. The length of the CDR3 is 15 residues. Germline CDR1 and CDR2: MRHNA and SNTAGT. The CDR3 here is CASSDGTSGDNGQFF. The CDR3 DNA is TGTGCCAGCAGTGATGGGACTAGCGGGGACAATGGGCAGTTCTTC.

This clonotype was counted between two and nine times. The V call is TRBV25-1, the J call TRBJ1-1; no clear D gene. V dropped 5 bases and J dropped 1 base, with 8 bases sitting between them. The CDR3 runs 13 residues. Germline V gene sequence: CDR1 MGHDK, CDR2 SYGVNS. As DNA, the CDR3 is TGTGCCAGCAGTTTTGGGGAGAACACTGAAGCTTTCTTT. Translating gives CASSFGENTEAFF.

By sample share, this clonotype is medium-sized (0.01 to 0.1%). This rearrangement joins TRBV15 to TRBJ2-6, with D uncertain. CDR3 length: 15 residues. V was shortened by 1 base and J by 0 bases, with 4 bases between the two germline ends. Germline V gene data show CDR1 as LNHNV and CDR2 as YYDKDF (reference sequence). As DNA, the CDR3 is TGTGCCACCAGCAGAGTGAGCTCTGGGGCCAACGTCCTGACTTTC. It encodes CATSRVSSGANVLTF.

This rearrangement joins TRBV6-1 to TRBJ1-2; maybe TRBD1 (5 bases). The V gene lost 4 bases and the J gene lost 4 bases, with 19 bases spanning the gap. Germline CDR1 reads MNHNS; CDR2 reads SASEGT. The CDR3 extends over 16 amino acids. CDR3 coding DNA: TGTGCCAGCAGTGGTGACTTGGTGGGGCGCAGCTATGGCTACACCTTC. Its translation: CASSGDLVGRSYGYTF.

The V and J genes are TRBV5-4 and TRBJ1-2, with D possibly being TRBD1 (5 bases). Germline V gives CDR1 SGHNT, CDR2 YYREEE (reference sequence). The CDR3 is made up of 12 amino acids. V was clipped by 7 bases and J by 8 bases, with 15 bases between them. CDR3 sequence (DNA): TGTGCCAGCGGCTATGGGGCAGAGGGCTACACCTTC. Amino acids: CASGYGAEGYTF.

The chain recombines TRBV7-9 with TRBJ1-4; D unclear. This CDR3 is built from 14 residues. Germline CDR1 reads SEHNR; CDR2 reads FQNEAQ (reference sequence). V was trimmed by 0 bases and J by 8 bases, leaving 10 bases between them. The CDR3 spells CASSLANGGEKLFF. The CDR3 DNA sequence: TGTGCCAGCAGCTTAGCGAACGGCGGAGAAAAACTGTTTTTT.

Only a few counts were recorded for this clonotype. The CDR3 sequence: CASSDVGGSNQPQHF. CDR3 bases: TGTGCCAGCAGTGACGTCGGGGGAAGTAATCAGCCCCAGCATTTT. The rearrangement links TRBV2 to TRBJ1-5; D may be TRBD1 (5 bases). The CDR3 extends over 15 amino acids. Germline assignment: CDR1 SNHLY and CDR2 FYNNEI. Trimming cost V 3 bases and J 4 bases, with 13 bases left between them.

This clonotype was counted between two and nine times. The chain is built from TRBV7-9 and TRBJ1-3; a possible D gene is TRBD1 (5 bases). V was pared by 4 bases and J by 8 bases, with 15 bases between. The CDR3 totals 14 residues. Germline assignment: CDR1 SEHNR and CDR2 FQNEAQ (reference sequence). CDR3 amino acids: CASSSGRGADTIYF. The DNA for the CDR3 is TGTGCCAGCAGCTCCGGACGAGGGGCTGACACCATATATTTT.

The chain employs TRBV6-5 and TRBJ2-2; 11 nucleotides align to TRBD2. Germline lookup yields CDR1 MNHEY and CDR2 SVGAGI. J lost 0 bases, V lost 6 bases, and 6 bases had no gene match. CDR3 length equals 17 residues. CDR3 sequence reads: CASSTKLAGANTGELFF. CDR3 DNA sequence: TGTGCCAGCAGCACGAAACTAGCGGGGGCGAACACCGGGGAGCTGTTTTTT.